The source of this TCR beta chain is a study of cytomegalovirus exposure and HLA in healthy donors. CDR3 length: 16 amino acids. Per germline, CDR1 LGHNA and CDR2 YSLEER. The ends lost 3 bases at V and 2 bases at J; junction bases unmatched: 6. A few counts support this clone. No antigen is known for it. Primers included in the PCR were 60 Vbeta and 13 Jbeta primers. The protocol was immunoSEQ multiplex PCR, while the TCRdb copy is restricted to in-frame clones and leaves out a portion. The sample shows some 100,000 clones, 75% to 85% of them seen only once. Sampled while nominally healthy, donors likely had unrecorded immune exposures. Overall study results and limits: A list of roughly 160 TCR beta chains associated with cytomegalovirus was given. The CMV antigen specificity of a few CMV-associated chains was confirmed through in vitro analysis.

The sequence was collected from a woman between 18 and 29 years old in good health and CMV-seronegative. The sample comprised PBMCs. The chain uses TRBV4-3 and TRBJ2-1; 8 bases are a match to TRBD2. Here the CDR3 DNA reads TGCGCCAGCAGCCACGAAGCGGGAGAAGCCTACAATGAGCAGTTCTTC. Translated: CASSHEAGEAYNEQFF.